Below, 5 T cell receptor beta chains from the same sample are listed, as sequenced in a study of T cells in tuberculosis. The table came from immunoSEQ multiplex PCR; TCRdb's copy has only in-frame clones and leaves some out. The sample shows 20,000 to 25,000 clones, more than 80% of them seen only once. The sequenced sample consisted of PBMCs. The source is a donor aged 10-29 years with latent tuberculosis or without tuberculosis infection. Some clones in this sample may be carry-over from other donors' samples.

The rearrangement links TRBV7-8 to TRBJ1-1; D is undetermined. Between the trimmed V and J ends, which lost 4 bases and 7 bases, there was a span of 28 bases. Germline CDR1 and CDR2: SGHVS and FQNEAQ. CDR3 size: 18 residues. The CDR3 spells CASSSALFNAATQLEAFF. Here the CDR3 DNA reads TGTGCCAGCAGCTCTGCCCTATTCAACGCGGCGACCCAACTTGAAGCTTTCTTT.

The V gene is TRBV4-1, the J gene TRBJ1-1; the D is unclear. The CDR3 totals 14 residues. The ends were cut back, 4 bases at V and 0 bases at J, with 9 bases in the middle. CDR1 and CDR2 (germline): MGHRA, YSYEKL. As DNA, the CDR3 is TGCGCCAGCAGCCCCTATTTTATGAACACTGAAGCTTTCTTT. It codes for CASSPYFMNTEAFF.

The rearrangement links TRBV9 to TRBJ1-4; 10 bases map to TRBD1. V lost 0 bases and J lost 8; bases outside the gene matches: 10. Germline CDR1 and CDR2: SGDLS and YYNGEE. The CDR3 has 17 amino acids. The CDR3 DNA sequence: TGTGCCAGCAGCGTAGCCGGGACAGGGGATGTATGGGAAAAACTGTTTTTT. Translation: CASSVAGTGDVWEKLFF.

The genes are TRBV9 and TRBJ1-3, with 7 bases identical to TRBD1. Germline CDR1 SGDLS, CDR2 YYNGEE. The V segment lost 7 bases and the J segment 2 bases; nucleotides outside the gene matches: 3. CDR3 length equals 13 residues. The CDR3 DNA is TGTGCCAGCGGCCAGGGGGCTGGAAACACCATATATTTT. Its protein product is CASGQGAGNTIYF.

This chain's CDR3 is CASSLWSSRNEQFF. The CDR3 bases are TGTGCCAGCAGTTTATGGTCAAGCCGGAATGAGCAGTTCTTC. The rearrangement joins TRBV27 to TRBJ2-1; D is undetermined. Germline CDR1 reads MNHEY; CDR2 reads SMNVEV (reference sequence). This CDR3 comprises 14 residues. V was trimmed by 1 base and J by 7 bases, leaving 11 bases between them.